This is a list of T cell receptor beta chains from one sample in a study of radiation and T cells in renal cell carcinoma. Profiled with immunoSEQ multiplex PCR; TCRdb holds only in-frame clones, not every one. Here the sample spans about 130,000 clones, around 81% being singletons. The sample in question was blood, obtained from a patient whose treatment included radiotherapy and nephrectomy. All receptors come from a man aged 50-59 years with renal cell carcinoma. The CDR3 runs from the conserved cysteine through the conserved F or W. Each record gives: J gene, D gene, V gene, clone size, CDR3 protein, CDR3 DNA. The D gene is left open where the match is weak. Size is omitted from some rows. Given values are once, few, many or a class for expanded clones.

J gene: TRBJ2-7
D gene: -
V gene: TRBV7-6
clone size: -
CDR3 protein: CASSSASLYGAREQYF
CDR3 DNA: TGTGCCAGCAGCTCCGCCTCACTCTATGGGGCACGCGAGCAGTACTTC

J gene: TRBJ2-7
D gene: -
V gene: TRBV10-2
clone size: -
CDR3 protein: CASSAQTDEQYF
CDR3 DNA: TGCGCCAGCAGTGCGCAGACGGACGAGCAGTACTTC

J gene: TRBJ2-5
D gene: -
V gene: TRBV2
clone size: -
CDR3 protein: CASSGRDQETQYF
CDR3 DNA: TGTGCCAGCAGTGGGAGGGACCAAGAGACCCAGTACTTC

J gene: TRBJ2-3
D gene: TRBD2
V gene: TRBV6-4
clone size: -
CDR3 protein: CASMGKAGGPNTQYF
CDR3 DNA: TGTGCCAGCATGGGGAAAGCGGGAGGGCCGAATACGCAGTATTTT

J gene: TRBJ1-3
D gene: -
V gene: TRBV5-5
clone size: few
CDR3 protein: CASSSRTAGEGRF
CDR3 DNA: TGTGCCAGCAGCTCCCGGACAGCCGGTGAAGGTCGTTTT

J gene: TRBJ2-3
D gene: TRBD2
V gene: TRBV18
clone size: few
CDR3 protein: CASSPPGTSVGGTDTQYF
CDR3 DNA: TGTGCCAGCTCACCTCCCGGGACTAGCGTGGGGGGCACAGATACGCAGTATTTT

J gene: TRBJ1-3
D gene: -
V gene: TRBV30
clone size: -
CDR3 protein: CAWKTGAGNTIYF
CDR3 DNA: TGTGCCTGGAAGACAGGAGCTGGAAACACCATATATTTT

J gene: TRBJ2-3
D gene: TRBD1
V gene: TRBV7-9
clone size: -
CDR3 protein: CASRSDRGDYYF
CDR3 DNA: TGTGCCAGCAGATCGGACAGGGGGGATTACTATTTT

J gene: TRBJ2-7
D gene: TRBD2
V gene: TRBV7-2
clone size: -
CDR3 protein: CASSFSSGLASPYEQYF
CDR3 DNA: TGTGCCAGCAGCTTTTCAAGTGGACTAGCGTCACCCTACGAGCAGTACTTC

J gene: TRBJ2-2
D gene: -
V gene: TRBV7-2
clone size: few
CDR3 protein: CASSFGVHTGELFF
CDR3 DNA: TGTGCCAGCAGCTTCGGGGTCCACACCGGGGAGCTGTTTTTT

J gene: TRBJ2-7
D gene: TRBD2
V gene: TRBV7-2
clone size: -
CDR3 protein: CASSQPGLAAYEQYF
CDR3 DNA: TGTGCCAGCAGCCAACCCGGACTAGCGGCCTACGAGCAGTACTTC

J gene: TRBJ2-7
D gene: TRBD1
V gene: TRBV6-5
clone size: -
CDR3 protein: CASSRRTGAYEQYF
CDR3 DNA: TGTGCCAGCAGCCGCAGGACAGGGGCCTACGAGCAGTACTTC

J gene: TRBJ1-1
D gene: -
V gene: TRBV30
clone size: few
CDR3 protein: CASLGVFAAHEAFF
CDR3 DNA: TGTGCCAGCCTCGGGGTCTTCGCGGCCCATGAAGCTTTCTTT

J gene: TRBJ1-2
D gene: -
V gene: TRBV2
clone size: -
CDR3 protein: CASSSPQGRINYGYTF
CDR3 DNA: TGTGCCAGCAGCTCCCCGCAGGGCAGAATTAACTATGGCTACACCTTC

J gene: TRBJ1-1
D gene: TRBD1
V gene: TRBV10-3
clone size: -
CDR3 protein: CAISPDRGRTEAFF
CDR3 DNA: TGTGCCATCAGCCCAGACAGGGGGAGAACTGAAGCTTTCTTT

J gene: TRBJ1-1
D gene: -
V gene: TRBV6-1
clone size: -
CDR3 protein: CASIQGSGYTEAFF
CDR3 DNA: TGTGCCAGCATCCAGGGAAGTGGGTACACTGAAGCTTTCTTT

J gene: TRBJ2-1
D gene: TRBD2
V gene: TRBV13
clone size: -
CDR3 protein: CASSYTPGLAYNEQFF
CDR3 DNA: TGTGCCAGCAGCTACACACCGGGACTAGCTTACAATGAGCAGTTCTTC

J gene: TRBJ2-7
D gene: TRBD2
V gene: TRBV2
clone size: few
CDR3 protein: CASSRTSGTYYEQYF
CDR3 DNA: TGTGCCAGCAGTCGGACTAGCGGGACATACTACGAGCAGTACTTC

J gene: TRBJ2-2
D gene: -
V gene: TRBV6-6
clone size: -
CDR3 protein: CASSISTFTGELFF
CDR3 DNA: TGTGCCAGCAGTATCTCCACCTTCACCGGGGAGCTGTTTTTT

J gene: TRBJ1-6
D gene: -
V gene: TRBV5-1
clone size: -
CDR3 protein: CASSFYTGTDSPLHF
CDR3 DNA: TGCGCCAGCAGCTTTTATACAGGGACGGATTCACCCCTCCACTTT

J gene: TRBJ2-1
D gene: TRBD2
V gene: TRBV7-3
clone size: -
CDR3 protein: CASSSGGSGVAEQFF
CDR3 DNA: TGTGCCAGCAGCTCTGGTGGTAGCGGGGTGGCTGAGCAGTTCTTC

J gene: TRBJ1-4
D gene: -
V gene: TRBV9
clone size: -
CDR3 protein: CASSVGVVNEKLFF
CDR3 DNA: TGTGCCAGCAGCGTAGGGGTGGTTAATGAAAAACTGTTTTTT

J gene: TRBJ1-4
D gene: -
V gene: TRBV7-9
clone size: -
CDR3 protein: CASSLTSANEKLFF
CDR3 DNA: TGTGCCAGCAGCTTAACGTCGGCGAATGAAAAACTGTTTTTT

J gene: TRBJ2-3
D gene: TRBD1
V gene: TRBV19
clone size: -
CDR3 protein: CASSISRGYDTQYF
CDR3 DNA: TGTGCCAGTAGTATTAGCAGGGGGTACGATACGCAGTATTTT

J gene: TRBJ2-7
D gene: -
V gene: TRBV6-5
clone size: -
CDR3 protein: CASSLGPGDEQYF
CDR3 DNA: TGTGCCAGCAGTTTAGGGCCCGGGGACGAGCAGTACTTC

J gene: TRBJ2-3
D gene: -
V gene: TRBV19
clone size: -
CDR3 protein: CASSLWGPDTQYF
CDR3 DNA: TGTGCCAGCTCCCTCTGGGGCCCAGATACGCAGTATTTT

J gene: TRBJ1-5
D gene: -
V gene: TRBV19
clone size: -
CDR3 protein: CAGTRTAPKNNQPQHF
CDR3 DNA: TGTGCCGGGACTCGGACAGCCCCTAAGAACAATCAGCCCCAGCATTTT

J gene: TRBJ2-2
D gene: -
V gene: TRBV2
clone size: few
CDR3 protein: CASTMGGELFF
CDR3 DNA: TGTGCCAGCACTATGGGCGGGGAGCTGTTTTTT

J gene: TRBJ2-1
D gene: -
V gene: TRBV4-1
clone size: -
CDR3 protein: CASSPRGTGIGDEQFF
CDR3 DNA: TGCGCCAGCAGCCCCAGAGGAACGGGAATCGGGGATGAGCAGTTCTTC

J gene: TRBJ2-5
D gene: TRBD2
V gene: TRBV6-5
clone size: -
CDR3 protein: CASRGLAGSQETQYF
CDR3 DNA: TGTGCCAGCAGAGGACTAGCGGGAAGCCAAGAGACCCAGTACTTC

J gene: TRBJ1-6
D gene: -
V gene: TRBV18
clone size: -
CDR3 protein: CASSPPQGSYNSPLHF
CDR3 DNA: TGTGCCAGCTCACCGCCTCAGGGAAGCTATAATTCACCCCTCCACTTT

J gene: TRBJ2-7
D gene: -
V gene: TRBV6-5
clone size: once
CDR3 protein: CASSYSDSSYEQYF
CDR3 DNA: TGTGCCAGCAGTTACTCGGACAGCTCCTACGAGCAGTACTTC

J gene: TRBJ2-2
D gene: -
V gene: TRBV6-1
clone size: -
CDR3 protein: CASSQGTGELFF
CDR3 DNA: TGTGCCAGCAGTCAGGGGACCGGGGAGCTGTTTTTT

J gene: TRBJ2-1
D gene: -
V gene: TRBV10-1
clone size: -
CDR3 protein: CASSESLLGAEQFF
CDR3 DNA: TGCGCCAGCAGTGAGTCCCTATTAGGAGCTGAGCAGTTCTTC

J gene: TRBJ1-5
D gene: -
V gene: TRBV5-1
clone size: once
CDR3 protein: CASSRDSNQPQHF
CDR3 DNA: TGCGCCAGCAGTAGGGATAGCAATCAGCCCCAGCATTTT

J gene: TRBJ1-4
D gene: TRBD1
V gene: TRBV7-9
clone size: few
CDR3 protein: CASSLLLGQGEREKLFF
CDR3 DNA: TGTGCCAGCAGCTTACTCCTGGGACAGGGTGAAAGGGAAAAACTGTTTTTT

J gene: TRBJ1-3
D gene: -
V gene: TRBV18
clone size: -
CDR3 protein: CASSPTTLTSSGNTIYF
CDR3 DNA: TGTGCCAGCTCACCTACGACACTTACCTCCTCTGGAAACACCATATATTTT

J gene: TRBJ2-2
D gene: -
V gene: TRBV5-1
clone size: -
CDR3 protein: CASSQEQANTGELFF
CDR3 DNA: TGCGCCAGCAGCCAGGAGCAGGCGAACACCGGGGAGCTGTTTTTT

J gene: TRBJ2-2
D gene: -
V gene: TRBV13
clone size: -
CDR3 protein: CASSSTGNTGELFF
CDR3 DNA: TGTGCCAGCAGCTCGACAGGGAACACCGGGGAGCTGTTTTTT

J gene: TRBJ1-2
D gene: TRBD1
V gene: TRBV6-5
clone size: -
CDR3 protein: CASSLWDRAYDGYTF
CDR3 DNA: TGTGCCAGCAGTCTGTGGGACAGGGCTTACGATGGCTACACCTTC

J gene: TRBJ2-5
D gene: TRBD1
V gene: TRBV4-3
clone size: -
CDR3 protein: CASSRGTGQETQYF
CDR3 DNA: TGCGCCAGCAGCCGGGGGACAGGCCAAGAGACCCAGTACTTC

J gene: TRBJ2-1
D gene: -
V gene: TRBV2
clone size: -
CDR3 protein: CASSAAAGQFF
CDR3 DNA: TGTGCCAGCAGTGCAGCGGCCGGACAGTTCTTC

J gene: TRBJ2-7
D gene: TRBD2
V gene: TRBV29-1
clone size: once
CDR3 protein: CSFRDYAFWQYF
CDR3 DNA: TGCAGCTTCCGGGACTACGCCTTCTGGCAGTACTTC

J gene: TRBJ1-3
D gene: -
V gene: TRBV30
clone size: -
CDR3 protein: CAWGALNTIYF
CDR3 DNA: TGTGCCTGGGGGGCCTTAAACACCATATATTTT

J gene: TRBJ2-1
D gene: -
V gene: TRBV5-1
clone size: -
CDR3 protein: CASSLLRGGIDEQFF
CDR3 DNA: TGCGCCAGCAGCTTGCTCAGGGGCGGGATCGATGAGCAGTTCTTC

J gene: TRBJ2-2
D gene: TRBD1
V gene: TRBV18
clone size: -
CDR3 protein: CASSPRQGRSNGELFF
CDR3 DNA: TGTGCCAGCTCACCAAGACAGGGCCGTTCGAACGGGGAGCTGTTTTTT

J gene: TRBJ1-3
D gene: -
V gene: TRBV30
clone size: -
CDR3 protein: CAWSVGGNTIYF
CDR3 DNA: TGTGCCTGGAGTGTAGGGGGAAACACCATATATTTT

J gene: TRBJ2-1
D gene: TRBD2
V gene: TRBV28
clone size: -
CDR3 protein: CASRLRLANYNEQFF
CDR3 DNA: TGTGCCAGCCGTCTTCGACTAGCAAATTACAATGAGCAGTTCTTC

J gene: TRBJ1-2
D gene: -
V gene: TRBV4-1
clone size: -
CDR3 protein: CASSQDRTNYGYTF
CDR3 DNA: TGCGCCAGCAGCCAAGACAGAACTAACTATGGCTACACCTTC

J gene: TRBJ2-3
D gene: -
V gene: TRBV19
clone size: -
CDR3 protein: CASRRSLITYLEDTQYF
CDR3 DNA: TGTGCCAGTAGACGTTCCCTCATTACTTATCTTGAGGATACGCAGTATTTT